The 21 T cell receptor beta chains in this list originate from one sample, sequenced in a study of OX40 agonist ivuxolimab in advanced cancers. This table comes from immunoSEQ multiplex PCR, and its TCRdb copy is limited to in-frame clones, with some not included. This table has 70,000 to 100,000 clones, 80% to 85% appearing once. Source: CD4+ or CD8+ T cells sorted from blood, taken in a trial of the OX40 agonist ivuxolimab. These receptors all stem from an adult with an advanced solid tumor such as melanoma, head and neck, liver or kidney cancer.

In this sample, this clone turned up a few times. The rearrangement uses TRBV5-1 and TRBJ2-3; a weak D match, TRBD2 (6 bases). The CDR3 length is 16 residues. Per germline, CDR1 SGHRS and CDR2 YFSETQ. The V end lost 1 base, the J end lost 3 bases, and 15 bases lay between the germline ends. The CDR3 DNA is TGCGCCAGCAGCTTGATCACGGGGGAAAAAACAGATACGCAGTATTTT. Protein product: CASSLITGEKTDTQYF.

This clone was detected only a few times. J is TRBJ2-5 and V is TRBV7-9, with 13 bases lining up with TRBD2. The CDR3 is made up of 16 amino acids. Per the germline V gene, CDR1 is SEHNR and CDR2 is FQNEAQ (reference sequence). The V and J ends lost 6 bases and 2 bases, in that order; junction bases with no gene match: 6. CDR3 nucleotides: TGTGCCAGCAGTCGAGGGACTAGCGGGGTACAAGAGACCCAGTACTTC. Protein product: CASSRGTSGVQETQYF.

The chain has TRBV5-6 and TRBJ1-4, with 8 nucleotides matching TRBD1. The CDR3 sequence is 15 residues long. V shed 1 base and J 8 bases; nucleotides not matched to a gene: 7. Per germline, CDR1 SGHDT and CDR2 YYEEEE. The CDR3, as DNA: TGTGCCAGCAGCTTGTTGACAGGGGTGCGGGAAAAACTGTTTTTT. This codes for CASSLLTGVREKLFF.

V gene TRBV5-6 combines with J gene TRBJ2-7; perhaps TRBD2 as D (6 bases). The CDR3 runs 14 residues. With 0 bases removed from V and 2 bases from J, the gap between germline ends came to 9 bases. CDR1 is SGHDT and CDR2 is YYEEEE in the germline V gene. The CDR3 sequence is CASSLGTGAYEQYV. CDR3 nucleotides: TGTGCCAGCAGCTTGGGAACGGGGGCCTACGAGCAGTACGTC.

The chain uses TRBV19 and TRBJ2-1, with 7 bases identical to TRBD1. The CDR3 runs to 15 residues. Trimming took 6 bases from V and 0 from J; bases not matched to a gene: 5. Germline V lookup: CDR1 LNHDA, CDR2 SQIVND (reference sequence). Here the CDR3 reads CASRTTGSSYNEQFF. The CDR3 nucleotides read TGTGCCAGTAGAACGACAGGGAGCTCCTACAATGAGCAGTTCTTC.

The chain couples TRBV10-3 to TRBJ2-3; 10 bases match TRBD2. The V gene's germline CDR1 is ENHRY and CDR2 SYGVKD. V trimming: 4 bases; J trimming: 2 bases; junction bases outside the gene matches: 3. This CDR3 is built from 15 residues. The CDR3 DNA reads as TGTGCCATCAGTGTTAGCGGGGGGACCACAGATACGCAGTATTTT. Its translation: CAISVSGGTTDTQYF.

The chain carries TRBV19 and TRBJ1-5; D gene ambiguous. CDR3 length equals 14 residues. The germline V and J ends were trimmed by 0 bases and 2 bases, with 5 bases remaining between them. In germline, CDR1 is LNHDA, CDR2 SQIVND (reference sequence). CDR3 in DNA: TGTGCCAGTAGTATAGAGGCGGGCAATCAGCCCCAGCATTTT. Protein: CASSIEAGNQPQHF.

This clone was seen only once. The chain combines TRBV28 with TRBJ1-2; D is undetermined. The V end was cut by 1 base, the J end by 4 bases, with 7 bases between. Germline-derived CDR1 and CDR2 are MDHEN and SYDVKM. The length of the CDR3 is 13 residues. This chain's CDR3 is CASSLSGAYGYTF. In DNA, the CDR3 is TGTGCCAGCAGTTTATCAGGCGCCTATGGCTACACCTTC.

The genes are TRBV11-2 and TRBJ2-2, with D perhaps TRBD1 (5 bases). Germline V gene lookup returns CDR1 SGHAT and CDR2 FQNNGV. V lost 3 bases to trimming and J lost 3 bases, with 11 bases between them. CDR3 length equals 15 residues. The CDR3 DNA is TGTGCCAGCAGCTTGTCAGGGTTAGACACCGGGGAGCTGTTTTTT. It translates to CASSLSGLDTGELFF.

V usage is TRBV6-5 and J usage is TRBJ2-4, with 8 bases that match TRBD1. The V and J ends lost 2 bases and 7 bases, in that order; junction bases with no gene match: 7. The CDR3 loop spans 15 amino acids. Germline V gene sequence: CDR1 MNHEY, CDR2 SVGAGI. CDR3 in DNA: TGTGCCAGCAGTTACGGGAGACAGGGGTCGAACATTCAGTACTTC. This sequence encodes CASSYGRQGSNIQYF.

V is TRBV5-4 and J is TRBJ1-6; D remains ambiguous. The CDR3 runs to 14 residues. V was shortened by 0 bases and J by 4 bases, with 5 bases between the two germline ends. Germline values: CDR1 SGHNT, CDR2 YYREEE (reference sequence). The CDR3 region is CASSLEEYNSPLHF. The CDR3 nucleotides are TGTGCCAGCAGCTTGGAAGAGTATAATTCACCCCTCCACTTT. Together with reference TRBV5-4 and TRBJ1-6, the CDR3 gives the full variable domain: ETGVTQSPTHLIKTRGQQVTLRCSSQSGHNTVSWYQQALGQGPQFIFQYYREEENGRGNFPPRFSGLQFPNYSSELNVNALELDDSALYLCASSLEEYNSPLHFGNGTRLTVT.

The gene calls are TRBV11-3 and TRBJ1-4, with TRBD1 as a possible D gene (6 bases). V was shortened by 4 bases and J by 7 bases, with 19 bases between the two germline ends. This CDR3 contains 16 residues. Germline V gene data show CDR1 as SGHNT and CDR2 as YENEEA. The CDR3 reads CASSWPLRGQSEKLFF. For the CDR3, the DNA is TGTGCCAGCAGCTGGCCCCTCAGGGGCCAAAGTGAAAAACTGTTTTTT.

This clone was detected only once. The chain employs TRBV9 and TRBJ1-6; weak D call: TRBD1 (5 bases). V dropped 5 bases and J dropped 7 bases, with 19 bases sitting between them. The CDR3 loop spans 16 amino acids. CDR1 is SGDLS, CDR2 YYNGEE, per germline. CDR3 residues: CASSPSGTKFNSPLHF. In DNA form, the CDR3 reads TGTGCCAGCAGTCCTTCAGGGACCAAATTCAATTCACCCCTCCACTTT.

This clone was seen just once. The gene calls are TRBV4-2 and TRBJ1-2, with D possibly TRBD1 on 6 matching bases. The CDR3 is 16 amino acids. The V gene lost 1 base and the J gene lost 1 base, with 13 bases spanning the gap. The germline CDR1 and CDR2 sequences are LGHNA and YNFKEQ. The CDR3 sequence: CASSQVATGLNYGYTF. CDR3 nucleotide sequence: TGTGCCAGCAGCCAAGTCGCGACAGGCCTTAACTATGGCTACACCTTC.

The gene calls are TRBV7-2 and TRBJ2-1, with TRBD2 as a possible D gene (6 bases). CDR1 SGHTA and CDR2 FQGNSA come from the germline V gene. The CDR3 covers 14 residues. The ends were cut back, 1 base at V and 8 bases at J, with 12 bases in the middle. DNA of the CDR3: TGTGCCAGCAGCTTAGAGGGAGGCCCCCATGAGCAGTTCTTC. It translates to CASSLEGGPHEQFF.

In this sample, this clone turned up a few times. This chain uses TRBV2 with TRBJ2-5; no clear D. Germline loops: CDR1 SNHLY, CDR2 FYNNEI. With 6 bases removed from V and 2 bases from J, the gap between germline ends came to 13 bases. The CDR3 consists of 14 residues. CDR3 protein: CASRRRQVQETQYF. The CDR3 DNA follows: TGTGCCAGCAGGCGGCGCCAAGTACAAGAGACCCAGTACTTC.

The V gene is TRBV30, the J gene TRBJ2-2, with D perhaps TRBD1 or TRBD2 (5 bases each). There are 14 residues in the CDR3. Trimming shortened V by 0 bases and J by 8 bases, and 13 bases separated the two germline ends. Per germline, CDR1 GTSNPN and CDR2 SVGIG (reference sequence). This CDR3 is CAWSVRGGGGELFF. CDR3 coding DNA: TGTGCCTGGAGTGTACGTGGGGGTGGTGGGGAGCTGTTTTTT.

The genes are TRBV28 and TRBJ2-3, with D possibly matching TRBD1 (6 bases). The V gene lost 5 bases and the J gene lost 8 bases, with 11 bases spanning the gap. The CDR3 extends over 12 amino acids. Germline V gives CDR1 MDHEN, CDR2 SYDVKM. CDR3: CASSLGDITQYF. The CDR3 nucleotides are TGTGCCAGCAGTCTTGGGGACATTACGCAGTATTTT.

The chain links TRBV7-3 to TRBJ1-2; 8 positions agree with TRBD1. Germline lookup yields CDR1 SGHTA and CDR2 FQGTGA. J lost 6 bases, V lost 2 bases, and 2 bases had no gene match. CDR3 length: 13 amino acids. The CDR3 is CASSLAGGNGYTF. The CDR3 coding sequence is TGTGCCAGCAGCTTAGCAGGGGGCAATGGCTACACCTTC.

The CDR3 DNA reads as TGTGCCAGTAGTTTGGAGGGCGAGCAGTACTTC. Its translation: CASSLEGEQYF. The rearrangement joins TRBV19 to TRBJ2-7, with a tentative D call TRBD2 (6 bases). Germline-derived CDR1 and CDR2 are LNHDA and SQIVND (reference sequence). The CDR3 consists of 11 residues. Trimming removed 5 bases from V and 6 bases from J, with 8 bases in between.

With regard to this clone: Other DNA sequences within the sample encode an identical CDR3. The chain joins TRBV11-3 to TRBJ2-1; D tentatively fits TRBD1 or TRBD2 (5 bases each). Trimming took 4 bases from V and 2 from J, leaving 9 bases between them. There are 14 residues in the CDR3. Germline loops: CDR1 SGHNT, CDR2 YENEEA. CDR3 loop: CASSSGLAYNEQFF. CDR3 in DNA: TGTGCCAGCAGCTCGGGGCTAGCCTACAATGAGCAGTTCTTC.